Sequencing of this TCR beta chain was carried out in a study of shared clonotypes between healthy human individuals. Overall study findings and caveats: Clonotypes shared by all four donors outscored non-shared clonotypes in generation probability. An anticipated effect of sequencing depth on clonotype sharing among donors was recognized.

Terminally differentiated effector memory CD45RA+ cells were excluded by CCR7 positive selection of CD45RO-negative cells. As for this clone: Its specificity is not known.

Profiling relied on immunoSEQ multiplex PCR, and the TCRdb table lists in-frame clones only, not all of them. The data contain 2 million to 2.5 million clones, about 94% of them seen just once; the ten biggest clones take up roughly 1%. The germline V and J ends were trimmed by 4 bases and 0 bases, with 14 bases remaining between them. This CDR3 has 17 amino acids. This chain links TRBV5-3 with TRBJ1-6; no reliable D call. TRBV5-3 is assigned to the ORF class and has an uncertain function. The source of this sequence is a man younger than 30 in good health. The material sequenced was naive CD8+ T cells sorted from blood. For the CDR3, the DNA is TGTGCCAGAAGCCCCGGGAGAGTCTGCTCCTATAATTCACCCCTCCACTTT. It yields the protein CARSPGRVCSYNSPLHF.